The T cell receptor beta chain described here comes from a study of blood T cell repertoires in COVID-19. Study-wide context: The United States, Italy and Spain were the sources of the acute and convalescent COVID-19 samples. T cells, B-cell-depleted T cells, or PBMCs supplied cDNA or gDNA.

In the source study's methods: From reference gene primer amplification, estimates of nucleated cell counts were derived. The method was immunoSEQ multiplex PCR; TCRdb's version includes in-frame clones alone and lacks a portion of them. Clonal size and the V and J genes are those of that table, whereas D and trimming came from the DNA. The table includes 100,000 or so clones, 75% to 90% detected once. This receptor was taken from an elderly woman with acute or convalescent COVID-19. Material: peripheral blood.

CDR3 sequence (DNA): TGTGCCAGCAATACAGGGGGCTCTAACTATGGCTACACCTTC. It specifies CASNTGGSNYGYTF. The genes are TRBV14 and TRBJ1-2, with TRBD1 matching 9 bases. Trimming removed 7 bases from V and 0 bases from J; junction bases left unmatched: 3. Germline V gene data show CDR1 as SGHDN and CDR2 as FVKESK. This CDR3 contains 14 residues.